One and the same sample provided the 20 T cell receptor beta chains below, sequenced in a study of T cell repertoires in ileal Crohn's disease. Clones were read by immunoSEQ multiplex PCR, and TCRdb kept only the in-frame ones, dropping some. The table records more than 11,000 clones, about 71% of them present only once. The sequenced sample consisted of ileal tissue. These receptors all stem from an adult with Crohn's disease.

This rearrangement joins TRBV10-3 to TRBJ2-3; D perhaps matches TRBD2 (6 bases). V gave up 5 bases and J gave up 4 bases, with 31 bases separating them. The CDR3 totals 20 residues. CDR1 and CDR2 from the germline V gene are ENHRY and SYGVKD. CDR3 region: CAISPGLYGVADSSPDTQYF. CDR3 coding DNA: TGTGCCATCAGTCCGGGTCTTTACGGCGTAGCGGATTCTTCTCCAGATACGCAGTATTTT.

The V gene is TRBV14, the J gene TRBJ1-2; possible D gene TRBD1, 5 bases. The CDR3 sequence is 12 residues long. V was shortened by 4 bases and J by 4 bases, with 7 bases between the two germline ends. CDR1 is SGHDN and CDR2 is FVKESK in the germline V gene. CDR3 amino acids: CASSLGGYGYTF. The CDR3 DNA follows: TGTGCCAGCAGCCTCGGGGGCTATGGCTACACCTTC. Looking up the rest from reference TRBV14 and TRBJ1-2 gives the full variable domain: EAGVTQFPSHSVIEKGQTVTLRCDPISGHDNLYWYRRVMGKEIKFLLHFVKESKQDESGMPNNRFLAERTGGTYSTLKVQPAELEDSGVYFCASSLGGYGYTFGSGTRLTVV.

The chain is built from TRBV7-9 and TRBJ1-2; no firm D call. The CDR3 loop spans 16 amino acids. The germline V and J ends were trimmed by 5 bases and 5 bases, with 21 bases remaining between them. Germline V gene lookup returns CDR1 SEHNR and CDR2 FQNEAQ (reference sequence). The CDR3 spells CASSPGRLQMEYGYTF. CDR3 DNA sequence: TGTGCCAGCAGCCCCGGAAGGCTCCAAATGGAATATGGCTACACCTTC.

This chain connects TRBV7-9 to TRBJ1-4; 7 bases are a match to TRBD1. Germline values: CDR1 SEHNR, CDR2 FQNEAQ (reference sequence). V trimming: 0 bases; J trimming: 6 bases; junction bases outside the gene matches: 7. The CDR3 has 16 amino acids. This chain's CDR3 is CASSLATTGIYEKLFF. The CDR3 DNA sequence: TGTGCCAGCAGCTTAGCGACGACAGGGATTTATGAAAAACTGTTTTTT.

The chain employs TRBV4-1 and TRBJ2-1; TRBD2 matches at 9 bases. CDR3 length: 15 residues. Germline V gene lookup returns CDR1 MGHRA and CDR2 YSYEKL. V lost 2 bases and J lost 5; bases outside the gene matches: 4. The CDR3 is CASSQWGGGDNEQFF. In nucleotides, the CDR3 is TGCGCCAGCAGCCAATGGGGCGGGGGGGACAATGAGCAGTTCTTC.

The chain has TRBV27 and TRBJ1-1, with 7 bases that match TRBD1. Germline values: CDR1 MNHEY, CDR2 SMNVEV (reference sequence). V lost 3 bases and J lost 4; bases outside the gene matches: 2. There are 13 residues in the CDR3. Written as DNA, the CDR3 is TGTGCCAGCAGTTTCAAGGGGGCCACTGAAGCTTTCTTT. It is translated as CASSFKGATEAFF.

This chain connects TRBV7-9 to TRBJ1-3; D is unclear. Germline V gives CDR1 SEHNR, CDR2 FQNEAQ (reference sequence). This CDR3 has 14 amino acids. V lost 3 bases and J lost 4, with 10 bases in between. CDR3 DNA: TGTGCCAGCAGCTTGACCGTTCGGGGAAACACCATATATTTT. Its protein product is CASSLTVRGNTIYF.

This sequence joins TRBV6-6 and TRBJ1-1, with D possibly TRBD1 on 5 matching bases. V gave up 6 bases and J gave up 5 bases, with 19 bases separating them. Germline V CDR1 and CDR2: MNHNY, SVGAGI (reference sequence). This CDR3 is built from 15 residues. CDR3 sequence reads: CASSHLGAGGTEAFF. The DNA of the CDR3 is TGTGCCAGCAGCCACCTTGGGGCCGGGGGTACTGAAGCTTTCTTT.

In DNA form, the CDR3 reads TGTGCCAGCAGCCCCGAACTCGCGCGCGGCTACACCTTC. Translation gives CASSPELARGYTF. This chain connects TRBV28 to TRBJ1-2; D not resolved. Trimming took 6 bases from V and 8 from J, leaving 16 bases between them. CDR1 MDHEN and CDR2 SYDVKM come from the germline V gene. This CDR3 contains 13 residues.

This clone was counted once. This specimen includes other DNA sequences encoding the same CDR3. In DNA form, the CDR3 reads TGTGCCAGCAGTTACTCGACTAGCGGGGGGGAGACCCAGTACTTC. This codes for CASSYSTSGGETQYF. This rearrangement joins TRBV6-5 to TRBJ2-5; 13 positions match TRBD2. The germline V gene has CDR1 MNHEY and CDR2 SVGAGI. V gave up 0 bases and J gave up 5 bases; unmatched junction bases: 0. This CDR3 is 15 amino acids long.

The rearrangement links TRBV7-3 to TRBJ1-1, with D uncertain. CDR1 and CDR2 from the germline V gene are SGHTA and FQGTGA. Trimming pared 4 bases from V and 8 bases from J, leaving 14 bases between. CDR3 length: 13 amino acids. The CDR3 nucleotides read TGTGCCAGCAGCTCCGATGACACGTCAGAAGCTTTCTTT. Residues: CASSSDDTSEAFF.

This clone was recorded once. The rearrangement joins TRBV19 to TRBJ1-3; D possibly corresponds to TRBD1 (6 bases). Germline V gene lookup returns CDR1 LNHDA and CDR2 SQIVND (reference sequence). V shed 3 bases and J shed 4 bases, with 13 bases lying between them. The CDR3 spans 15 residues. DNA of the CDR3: TGTGCCAGTAGTATCCCCGCAGGGGCAGGAAACACCATATATTTT. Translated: CASSIPAGAGNTIYF.

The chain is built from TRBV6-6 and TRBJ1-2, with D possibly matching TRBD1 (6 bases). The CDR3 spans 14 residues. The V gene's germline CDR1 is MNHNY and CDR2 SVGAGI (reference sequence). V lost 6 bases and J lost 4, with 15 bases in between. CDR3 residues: CASRQGFGLYGYTF. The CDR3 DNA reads TGTGCCAGCAGACAGGGTTTCGGTCTCTATGGCTACACCTTC.

The CDR3 protein is CASRQGRNSGNTIYF. CDR3 coding DNA: TGTGCCAGCCGCCAGGGACGGAACTCTGGAAACACCATATATTTT. V gene TRBV27 combines with J gene TRBJ1-3, with a possible D match to TRBD1 (5 bases). The CDR3 spans 15 residues. Germline V gene lookup returns CDR1 MNHEY and CDR2 SMNVEV (reference sequence). Trimming left V 8 bases short and J 0 bases short, with 14 bases between.

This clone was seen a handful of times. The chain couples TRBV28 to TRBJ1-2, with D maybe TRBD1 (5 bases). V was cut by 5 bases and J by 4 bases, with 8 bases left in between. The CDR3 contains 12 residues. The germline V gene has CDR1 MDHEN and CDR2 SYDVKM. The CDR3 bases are TGTGCCAGCAGTAACGGGGCCTATGGCTACACCTTC. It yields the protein CASSNGAYGYTF.

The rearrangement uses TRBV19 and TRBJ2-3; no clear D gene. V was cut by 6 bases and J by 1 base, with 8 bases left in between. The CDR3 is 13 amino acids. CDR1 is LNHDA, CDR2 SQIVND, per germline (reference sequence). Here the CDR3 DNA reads TGTGCCAGTAGGTTTGAGGGCACAGATACGCAGTATTTT. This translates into CASRFEGTDTQYF. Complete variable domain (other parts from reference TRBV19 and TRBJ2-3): DGGITQSPKYLFRKEGQNVTLSCEQNLNHDAMYWYRQDPGQGLRLIYYSQIVNDFQKGDIAEGYSVSREKKESFPLTVTSAQKNPTAFYLCASRFEGTDTQYFGPGTRLTVL.

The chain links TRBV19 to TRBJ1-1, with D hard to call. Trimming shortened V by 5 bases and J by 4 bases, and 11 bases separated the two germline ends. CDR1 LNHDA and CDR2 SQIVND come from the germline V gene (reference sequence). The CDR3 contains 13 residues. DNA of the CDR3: TGTGCCAGTAGTCTCGAGCGGGGCACTGAAGCTTTCTTT. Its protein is CASSLERGTEAFF. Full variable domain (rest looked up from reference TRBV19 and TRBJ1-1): DGGITQSPKYLFRKEGQNVTLSCEQNLNHDAMYWYRQDPGQGLRLIYYSQIVNDFQKGDIAEGYSVSREKKESFPLTVTSAQKNPTAFYLCASSLERGTEAFFGQGTRLTVV.

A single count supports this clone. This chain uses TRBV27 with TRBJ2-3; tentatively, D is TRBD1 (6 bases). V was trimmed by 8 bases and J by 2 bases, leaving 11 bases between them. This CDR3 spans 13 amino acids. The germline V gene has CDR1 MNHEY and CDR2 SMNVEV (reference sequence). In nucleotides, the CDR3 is TGTGCCAGCTGCTACAGGGTCACAGATACGCAGTATTTT. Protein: CASCYRVTDTQYF.

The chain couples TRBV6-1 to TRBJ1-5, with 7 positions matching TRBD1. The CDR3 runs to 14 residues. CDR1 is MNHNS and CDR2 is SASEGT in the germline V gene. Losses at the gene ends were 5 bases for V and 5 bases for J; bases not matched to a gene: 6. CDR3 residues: CASSRQGLYQPQHF. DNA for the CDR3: TGTGCCAGCAGTAGACAGGGATTGTATCAGCCCCAGCATTTT.

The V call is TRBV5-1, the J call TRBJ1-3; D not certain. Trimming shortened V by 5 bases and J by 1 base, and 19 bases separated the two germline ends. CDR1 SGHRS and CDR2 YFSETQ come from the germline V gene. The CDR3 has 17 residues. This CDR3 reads CASSSGILSGSGNTIYF. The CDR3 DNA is TGCGCCAGCAGTTCGGGTATCCTATCGGGGTCTGGAAACACCATATATTTT.